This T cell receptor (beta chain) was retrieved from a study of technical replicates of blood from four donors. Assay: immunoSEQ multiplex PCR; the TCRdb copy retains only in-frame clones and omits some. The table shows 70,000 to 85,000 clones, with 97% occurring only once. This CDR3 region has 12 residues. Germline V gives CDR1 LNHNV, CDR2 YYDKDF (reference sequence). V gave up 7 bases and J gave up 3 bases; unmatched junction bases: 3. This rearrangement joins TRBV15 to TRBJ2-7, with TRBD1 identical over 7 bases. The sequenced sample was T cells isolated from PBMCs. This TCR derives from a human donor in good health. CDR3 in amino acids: CATNRDSYEQYF. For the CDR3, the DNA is TGTGCCACCAATCGGGACAGCTACGAGCAGTACTTC. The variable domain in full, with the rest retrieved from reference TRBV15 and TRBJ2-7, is DAMVIQNPRYQVTQFGKPVTLSCSQTLNHNVMYWYQQKSSQAPKLLFHYYDKDFNNEADTPDNFQSRRPNTSFCFLDIRSPGLGDTAMYLCATNRDSYEQYFGPGTRLTVT.